One sample yielded the 29 T cell receptor beta chains listed below, sequenced in a study of cytomegalovirus exposure and HLA in healthy donors. PCR primers comprised 60 Vbeta and 13 Jbeta primers. Method: immunoSEQ multiplex PCR; TCRdb's copy keeps in-frame clones and lacks some. The data show 180,000 or so clones, with over 75% seen just once and under 8% held by the top ten. Sequenced input: PBMCs. The source of these receptors is a man aged 35 to 55 in good health and CMV-seropositive.

The gene calls are TRBV19 and TRBJ1-5; D is unresolved. CDR1 and CDR2 (germline): LNHDA, SQIVND (reference sequence). V gave up 7 bases and J gave up 7 bases, with 20 bases separating them. CDR3 length: 15 residues. The CDR3 DNA is TGTGCCAGTACCGGATCGACCGTGCCGGGGCAGCCCCAGCATTTT. The encoded protein is CASTGSTVPGQPQHF.

This chain links TRBV30 with TRBJ1-6; 8 nucleotides line up with TRBD1. This CDR3 has 12 amino acids. V was clipped by 1 base and J by 12 bases; unmatched bases: 2. Germline CDR1 is GTSNPN and CDR2 is SVGIG (reference sequence). CDR3 residues: CAWSGGQGPLHF. CDR3 DNA sequence: TGTGCCTGGAGTGGAGGACAGGGACCCCTCCACTTT.

This chain uses TRBV9 with TRBJ2-5; TRBD2 matches at 8 bases. Germline-derived CDR1 and CDR2 are SGDLS and YYNGEE. The CDR3 covers 16 residues. J was trimmed by 0 bases and V by 4 bases; bases with no gene match: 8. CDR3 protein: CASSLGGGSYQETQYF. As DNA, the CDR3 is TGTGCCAGCAGCCTCGGGGGGGGGAGCTACCAAGAGACCCAGTACTTC.

As regards this clone: The sample carries other DNA sequences with the same CDR3. The rearrangement joins TRBV19 to TRBJ2-1; possibly TRBD2 for D (6 bases). The V gene lost 3 bases and the J gene lost 6 bases, with 9 bases spanning the gap. There are 13 residues in the CDR3. Germline-derived CDR1 and CDR2 are LNHDA and SQIVND (reference sequence). The CDR3, as DNA: TGTGCCAGTAGTATCCCTAGCGTCAATGAGCAGTTCTTC. Translation gives CASSIPSVNEQFF.

V is TRBV5-1 and J is TRBJ2-2; perhaps TRBD2 as D (5 bases). The CDR3 consists of 15 residues. Trimming removed 0 bases from V and 0 bases from J, with 6 bases in between. In germline, CDR1 is SGHRS, CDR2 YFSETQ. The CDR3: CASSLGAANTGELFF. The CDR3 coding sequence is TGCGCCAGCAGCTTGGGAGCGGCGAACACCGGGGAGCTGTTTTTT.

This clone was seen more than once but under ten times. The chain combines TRBV10-3 with TRBJ2-1; unclear D gene. Germline loops: CDR1 ENHRY, CDR2 SYGVKD. The length of the CDR3 is 13 residues. The ends were cut back, 0 bases at V and 6 bases at J, with 6 bases in the middle. The CDR3 bases are TGTGCCATCAGTGAGTCTGCCGGCAATGAGCAGTTCTTC. This codes for CAISESAGNEQFF.

This chain joins TRBV2 and TRBJ2-3, with D unresolved. V lost 4 bases to trimming and J lost 6 bases, with 8 bases between them. The V gene's germline CDR1 is SNHLY and CDR2 FYNNEI. The CDR3 covers 12 residues. The CDR3 DNA reads TGTGCCAGCAGTGGCGCTGTCGATACGCAGTATTTT. Protein sequence: CASSGAVDTQYF.

The count of this clone is one. This chain connects TRBV7-9 to TRBJ2-2, with 7 nucleotides matching TRBD1. Germline lookup yields CDR1 SEHNR and CDR2 FQNEAQ (reference sequence). The CDR3 extends over 14 amino acids. The trim removed 5 bases at V and 4 bases at J, leaving 4 bases unmatched. CDR3 in DNA: TGTGCCAGCAGCACAAACAGGGGCACCGGGGAGCTGTTTTTT. This sequence encodes CASSTNRGTGELFF.

This clone has only a few counts. The rearrangement joins TRBV6-6 to TRBJ1-5; tentatively, D is TRBD1 (5 bases). V was cut by 7 bases and J by 1 base, with 8 bases left in between. CDR1 and CDR2 from the germline V gene are MNHNY and SVGAGI (reference sequence). This CDR3 contains 13 residues. CDR3 nucleotide sequence: TGTGCCAGCACCAGGACAAGCAATCAGCCCCAGCATTTT. This codes for CASTRTSNQPQHF.

The gene calls are TRBV10-3 and TRBJ2-2; 9 nucleotides match TRBD1. V shed 7 bases and J 0 bases; nucleotides not matched to a gene: 9. This CDR3 is 17 amino acids long. The germline gives CDR1 ENHRY, CDR2 SYGVKD. The CDR3 spells CAITPTGGSTNTGELFF. Written as DNA, the CDR3 is TGTGCCATCACCCCGACAGGGGGGAGTACGAACACCGGGGAGCTGTTTTTT.

The rearrangement uses TRBV18 and TRBJ2-7; D may be TRBD1 (5 bases). V was trimmed by 2 bases and J by 3 bases, leaving 8 bases between them. This CDR3 has 13 amino acids. The germline V gene has CDR1 KGHSH and CDR2 LQKENI. CDR3 in amino acids: CASSPGRDYEQYF. CDR3 DNA sequence: TGTGCCAGCTCACCAGGCAGGGACTACGAGCAGTACTTC. Filled out from reference TRBV18 and TRBJ2-7, the complete variable domain reads NAGVMQNPRHLVRRRGQEARLRCSPMKGHSHVYWYRQLPEEGLKFMVYLQKENIIDESGMPKERFSAEFPKEGPSILRIQQVVRGDSAAYFCASSPGRDYEQYFGPGTRLTVT.

This clone was seen a few times. The V call is TRBV5-6, the J call TRBJ2-5, with a tentative D call TRBD1 (5 bases). The CDR3 sequence is 13 residues long. Trimming took off 3 bases at V and 6 bases at J, with 12 bases between the two ends. Germline V gene data show CDR1 as SGHDT and CDR2 as YYEEEE. CDR3 in amino acids: CASSSYQGQTQYF. The CDR3 region has the DNA TGTGCCAGCAGCTCCTACCAGGGTCAGACCCAGTACTTC.

The chain couples TRBV18 to TRBJ2-7; the match to TRBD1 covers 10 bases. Unmatched junction bases numbered 5, after V lost 4 bases and J lost 2 bases. Germline values: CDR1 KGHSH, CDR2 LQKENI. The CDR3 has 15 residues. As DNA, the CDR3 is TGTGCCAGCTCACATAAGGACAGGGGGACCTACGAGCAGTACTTC. Encoded protein: CASSHKDRGTYEQYF.

The chain couples TRBV9 to TRBJ1-2, with D tentatively TRBD1 (5 bases). Germline CDR1 is SGDLS and CDR2 is YYNGEE. This CDR3 has 15 residues. V lost 0 bases and J 6 bases, leaving 15 bases between the germline ends. The CDR3 sequence: CASSVGAGQADGYTF. In nucleotides, the CDR3 is TGTGCCAGCAGCGTAGGGGCAGGGCAGGCGGATGGCTACACCTTC.

The gene calls are TRBV6-5 and TRBJ1-5; D gene uncertain. The CDR3 runs 15 residues. Germline V gives CDR1 MNHEY, CDR2 SVGAGI. Trimming removed 4 bases at V and 6 bases at J, with 16 bases between. As DNA, the CDR3 is TGTGCCAGCAGTTGCTCGGGCGACTACGGTCAGCCCCAGCATTTT. Its protein product is CASSCSGDYGQPQHF.

The chain carries TRBV9 and TRBJ2-1; TRBD2 matches 8 bases. Trimming cost V 4 bases and J 3 bases; bases outside gene matches: 6. Germline V gene data show CDR1 as SGDLS and CDR2 as YYNGEE. This CDR3 spans 15 amino acids. CDR3 DNA: TGTGCCAGCAGCACCGCCGGGACTAGCTACAATGAGCAGTTCTTC. It codes for CASSTAGTSYNEQFF.

This clone was counted a few times. The chain recombines TRBV19 with TRBJ1-2, with a possible D match to TRBD1 (5 bases). The CDR3 sequence is 13 residues long. V was shortened by 6 bases and J by 4 bases, with 12 bases between the two germline ends. Germline loops: CDR1 LNHDA, CDR2 SQIVND (reference sequence). CDR3 sequence (DNA): TGTGCCAGTAGGAACTTAGGGGCCTATGGCTACACCTTC. It encodes CASRNLGAYGYTF.

The J gene is TRBJ2-4, the V gene TRBV5-8, with a possible D match to TRBD2 (6 bases). V lost 4 bases, J lost 6 bases, and 14 bases lay in between. Looked up from germline, CDR1 is SGHTS and CDR2 is YDEGEE. This CDR3 comprises 14 residues. CDR3 DNA sequence: TGTGCCAGCAGCCCGGGTGGAGGGGTAAACATTCAGTACTTC. Protein sequence: CASSPGGGVNIQYF. Full variable domain (remainder filled in from reference TRBV5-8 and TRBJ2-4): EAGVTQSPTHLIKTRGQQATLRCSPISGHTSVYWYQQALGLGLQFLLWYDEGEERNRGNFPPRFSGRQFPNYSSELNVNALELEDSALYLCASSPGGGVNIQYFGAGTRLSVL.

This clone was observed once. The genes are TRBV2 and TRBJ2-7, with a possible D match to TRBD1 (6 bases). This CDR3 has 13 residues. Per the germline V gene, CDR1 is SNHLY and CDR2 is FYNNEI. Trimming stripped 4 bases from V and 1 base from J, with 8 bases between. CDR3 in amino acids: CASSGGQSYEQYF. In nucleotides, the CDR3 is TGTGCCAGCAGTGGAGGACAGTCCTACGAGCAGTACTTC.

V is TRBV6-1 and J is TRBJ2-1; 9 positions match TRBD2. The CDR3 sequence is 19 residues long. Germline trimming cut 3 bases from V and 4 bases from J; bases unmatched to any gene: 16. Germline lookup yields CDR1 MNHNS and CDR2 SASEGT. CDR3 protein: CASSDSWGGLAGRYNEQFF. The CDR3 DNA sequence: TGTGCCAGCAGTGACAGCTGGGGGGGGCTAGCGGGAAGGTACAATGAGCAGTTCTTC.

The V gene is TRBV5-1, the J gene TRBJ2-1; TRBD2 matches at 11 bases. The CDR3 is 17 amino acids. With 0 bases clipped from V and 8 bases from J, the junction kept 10 bases outside the gene matches. CDR1 and CDR2 (germline): SGHRS, YFSETQ. In DNA, the CDR3 is TGCGCCAGCAGCTTGGGGCTAGCGGGAGGCCTTGCCGATGAGCAGTTCTTC. This sequence encodes CASSLGLAGGLADEQFF.

The chain couples TRBV10-3 to TRBJ2-3, with D possibly being TRBD2 (6 bases). The germline V gene has CDR1 ENHRY and CDR2 SYGVKD. Trimming cost V 2 bases and J 3 bases, with 9 bases left between them. The CDR3 length is 14 residues. CDR3 nucleotide sequence: TGTGCCATCAGTGAGACGGGGAGGACAGATACGCAGTATTTT. Protein product: CAISETGRTDTQYF.

J is TRBJ2-5 and V is TRBV5-1; 7 bases agree with TRBD2. This CDR3 has 22 residues. V was pared by 5 bases and J by 2 bases, with 30 bases of the junction left unmatched. The germline CDR1 and CDR2 sequences are SGHRS and YFSETQ. CDR3 nucleotide sequence: TGCGCCAGCAGGAAGGAACTACCAGGGCGGGTTTATGGCGGGAGTCGGCAAGAGACCCAGTACTTC. It translates to CASRKELPGRVYGGSRQETQYF.

The chain has TRBV28 and TRBJ2-7; D uncertain. CDR1 MDHEN and CDR2 SYDVKM come from the germline V gene. This CDR3 contains 12 residues. Trimming took 4 bases from V and 3 from J, leaving 7 bases between them. CDR3 DNA sequence: TGTGCCAGCAGTTCGTCCTTCTACGAGCAGTACTTC. It specifies CASSSSFYEQYF. Variable domain in full (rest from reference TRBV28 and TRBJ2-7): DVKVTQSSRYLVKRTGEKVFLECVQDMDHENMFWYRQDPGLGLRLIYFSYDVKMKEKGDIPEGYSVSREKKERFSLILESASTNQTSMYLCASSSSFYEQYFGPGTRLTVT.

J is TRBJ1-1 and V is TRBV11-1; D is undetermined. Germline CDR1 reads SGHAT; CDR2 reads FQDESV (reference sequence). Trimming took 1 base from V and 4 from J, leaving 10 bases between them. The CDR3 loop spans 14 amino acids. In DNA, the CDR3 is TGTGCCAGCAGCTTAGACAGACGAGTCACTGAAGCTTTCTTT. Its translation is CASSLDRRVTEAFF.

This clone was counted once. V usage is TRBV18 and J usage is TRBJ1-2; D possibly corresponds to TRBD1 (6 bases). The CDR3 is 16 amino acids. V lost 2 bases, J lost 0 bases, and 13 bases lay in between. Germline loops: CDR1 KGHSH, CDR2 LQKENI. The CDR3 loop is CASSPLGATTNYGYTF. CDR3 in DNA: TGTGCCAGCTCACCATTGGGGGCTACGACTAACTATGGCTACACCTTC.

The chain joins TRBV5-6 to TRBJ1-4; D is perhaps TRBD1 (5 bases). Germline V gene data show CDR1 as SGHDT and CDR2 as YYEEEE. The CDR3 contains 14 residues. Between the trimmed V and J ends, which lost 4 bases and 11 bases, there was a span of 18 bases. The CDR3, as DNA: TGTGCCAGCAGCCCCGGGTGGGGGAGCGGGAAACTGTTTTTT. Its translation: CASSPGWGSGKLFF.

The chain carries TRBV30 and TRBJ2-3, with a tentative D call TRBD2 (5 bases). The length of the CDR3 is 13 residues. V lost 1 base and J lost 3, with 8 bases in between. Germline V gives CDR1 GTSNPN, CDR2 SVGIG (reference sequence). The CDR3 DNA sequence: TGTGCCTGGAGTGGTTCGGGGACAGATACGCAGTATTTT. Its translation is CAWSGSGTDTQYF.

The CDR3, as DNA: TGTGCCAGTAGTATGGGCAATAACTATGGCTACACCTTC. Translating it yields CASSMGNNYGYTF. V usage is TRBV19 and J usage is TRBJ1-2; D is unclear. Germline V CDR1 and CDR2: LNHDA, SQIVND (reference sequence). V lost 3 bases and J lost 1, with 6 bases in between. The CDR3 loop spans 13 amino acids. The variable domain in full, completed from reference TRBV19 and TRBJ1-2, reads DGGITQSPKYLFRKEGQNVTLSCEQNLNHDAMYWYRQDPGQGLRLIYYSQIVNDFQKGDIAEGYSVSREKKESFPLTVTSAQKNPTAFYLCASSMGNNYGYTFGSGTRLTVV.